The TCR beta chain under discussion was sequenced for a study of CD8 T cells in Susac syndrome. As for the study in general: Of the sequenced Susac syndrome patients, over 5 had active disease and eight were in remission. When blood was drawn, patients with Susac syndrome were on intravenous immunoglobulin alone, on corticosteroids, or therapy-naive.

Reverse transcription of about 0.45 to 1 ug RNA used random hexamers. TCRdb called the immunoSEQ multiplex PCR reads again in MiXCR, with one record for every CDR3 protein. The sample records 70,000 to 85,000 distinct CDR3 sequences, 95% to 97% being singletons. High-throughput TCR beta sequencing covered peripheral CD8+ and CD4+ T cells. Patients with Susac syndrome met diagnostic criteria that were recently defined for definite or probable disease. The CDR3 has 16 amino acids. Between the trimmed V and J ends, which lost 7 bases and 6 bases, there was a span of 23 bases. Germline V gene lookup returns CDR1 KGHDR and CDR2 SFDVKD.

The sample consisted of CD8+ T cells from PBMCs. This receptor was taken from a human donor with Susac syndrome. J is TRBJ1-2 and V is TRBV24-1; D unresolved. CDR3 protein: CATSHRETRTGNGYTF. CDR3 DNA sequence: TGTGCCACCAGCCACCGGGAGACTCGTACGGGTAATGGCTACACCTTC.